This is a list of T cell receptor beta chains from one sample in a study of vaccination effects on CD4 cells after COVID-19. These receptors have no known antigen. Some clones are missing from TCRdb's copy, which holds only in-frame ones; the method was immunoSEQ multiplex PCR. The table records about 68,000 clones, over 70% of them present only once. Sequenced here: CD4+ T cells from PBMCs cultured with SARS-CoV-2 spike peptides, sampled before COVID-19 vaccination. All receptors derive from a human donor who received a COVID-19 vaccine. Each CDR3 is given with its conserved first and last residue. D genes are given only for firm matches. For some rows the clone size is stated as once, few or many, or as a class when expanded; others skip it.

J gene	V gene	clone size	D gene	CDR3 DNA	CDR3 protein
TRBJ1-4	TRBV4-1	.	TRBD1	TGCGCCAGCAGCCAAGGGGACAGGGGAATGGAAAAACTGTTTTTT	CASSQGDRGMEKLFF
TRBJ1-6	TRBV5-6	.	.	TGTGCCAGCAGCCAAAATTACAGGGAGCACAATTCACCCCTCCACTTT	CASSQNYREHNSPLHF
TRBJ2-5	TRBV11-2	.	.	TGTGCCAGCAGCTTAGTACCTAGTCAAGAGACCCAGTACTTC	CASSLVPSQETQYF
TRBJ2-2	TRBV19	few	.	TGTGCCAGTAGTATCGGGGGCGGTGGCGGGGAGCTGTTTTTT	CASSIGGGGGELFF
TRBJ2-5	TRBV7-3	.	TRBD2	TGTGCCAGCAGCCTCGCGGGGGGGCTTTCAGAGACCCAGTACTTC	CASSLAGGLSETQYF
TRBJ2-5	TRBV12-5	.	TRBD2	TGTGCTAGTGGTTCCCCGACTAGCGGGGGGGAGACCCAGTACTTC	CASGSPTSGGETQYF
TRBJ1-3	TRBV11-2	.	.	TGTGCCAGCAGCTTCCGGGGGCCGACTGGAAACACCATATATTTT	CASSFRGPTGNTIYF
TRBJ2-2	TRBV5-1	.	TRBD1	TGCGCCAGCAGCCCTCCCGGGACAGGGAACACCGGGGAGCTGTTTTTT	CASSPPGTGNTGELFF
TRBJ2-5	TRBV4-2	.	.	TGTGCCAGCAGCCAAGATGTCGGACGGGGAAGGGAGACCCAGTACTTC	CASSQDVGRGRETQYF
TRBJ2-1	TRBV15	once	.	TGTGCCACCAGCTGGGGACTGGGTGAGCAGTTCTTC	CATSWGLGEQFF
TRBJ1-4	TRBV19	.	TRBD1	TGTGCCAGTAGTACCCCGAACAGGGGGACAACTAATGAAAAACTGTTTTTT	CASSTPNRGTTNEKLFF
TRBJ2-3	TRBV3-1/TRBV3-2	.	TRBD2	TGTGCCAGCAGGGGACTAGCGGGTAGCACAGATACGCAGTATTTT	CASRGLAGSTDTQYF
TRBJ1-6	TRBV7-2	.	TRBD1	TGTGCCAGCAGCAGCCTACAGGGGGCGTCGGGGAATTCACCCCTCCACTTT	CASSSLQGASGNSPLHF
TRBJ1-2	TRBV5-6	.	.	TGTGCCAGCAGCCCACTAAGGAGTTCCTATGGCTACACCTTC	CASSPLRSSYGYTF
TRBJ1-3	TRBV18	.	TRBD1	TGTGCCAGCTCATCGACCGGGACAGGAGTCGGAAACACCATATATTTT	CASSSTGTGVGNTIYF
TRBJ1-4	TRBV18	few	TRBD1	TGTGCCAGCTCACTGGGACAGTGGAATGAAAAACTGTTTTTT	CASSLGQWNEKLFF
TRBJ1-1	TRBV14	few	.	TGTGCCAGCAGCATACGACAGGACCGAATGAACACTGAAGCTTTCTTT	CASSIRQDRMNTEAFF
TRBJ2-3	TRBV7-2	.	.	TGTGCCAGCAGCTTAGCGCTCGAGGATACGCAGTATTTT	CASSLALEDTQYF
TRBJ2-3	TRBV7-2	.	TRBD2	TGTGCCAGCAGCTTCGGGCGGGGGGCGAACACAGATACGCAGTATTTT	CASSFGRGANTDTQYF
TRBJ2-5	TRBV9	once	.	TGTGCCAGCAGCGTAGATCCAGCGGAACAAGAGACCCAGTACTTC	CASSVDPAEQETQYF